Detailed here is one T cell receptor beta chain. Sequencing targeted TCR beta in T cells from blood (CD8+ and CD4+). Patients with stable or active relapsing-remitting disease, all of them treatment-naive, made up the multiple sclerosis controls. TEMRA cells were FACS-enriched, unlike CD8+ and CD4+ T cells, which were negatively isolated. This entry comes from a study of CD8 T cells in Susac syndrome. The CDR3 has 16 amino acids. Trimming removed 0 bases at V and 4 bases at J, with 15 bases between. Germline V CDR1 and CDR2: MNHEY, SVGAGI. Reverse transcription of about 0.5 to 1 ug RNA was carried out with random hexamers. Across 54 Vbeta and 13 Jbeta, immunoSEQ multiplex PCR amplified TCR beta CDR3. TCRdb recomputed calls from the immunoSEQ multiplex PCR reads with MiXCR, one row per CDR3 protein. The sample holds some 120,000 distinct CDR3 sequences; 94% are singletons and the top ten take approximately 0.13%.

This rearrangement joins TRBV6-5 to TRBJ1-1; D unclear. The sample comprised CD4+ T cells from PBMCs. The clonotype was recovered from a human donor with multiple sclerosis. CDR3 amino acids: CASSYSFVLHSTEAFF. As DNA, the CDR3 is TGTGCCAGCAGTTACTCCTTCGTCCTTCACTCCACTGAAGCTTTCTTT.